This TCR beta chain was obtained from a study of T cell responses to AZD1222 COVID-19 vaccine. Overall study findings and caveats: It was only 6 or 7 AZD1222 recipients who were seropositive at baseline.

The protocol was immunoSEQ multiplex PCR, while the TCRdb copy is restricted to in-frame clones and leaves out a portion. The top ten clones hold 2.5% to 3% of a sample with about 120,000 clones, just under 95% of them seen once. Trimming took 2 bases from V and 4 from J, leaving 11 bases between them. Germline values: CDR1 SEHNR, CDR2 FQNEAQ (reference sequence). The CDR3 contains 14 residues. On this clone itself: Its antigen remains unidentified.

The material was peripheral blood, obtained on day 0 of AZD1222 vaccination. The rearrangement joins TRBV7-9 to TRBJ2-5; D call uncertain. The clonotype comes from an adult in good health. The CDR3 DNA reads as TGTGCCAGCAGCTTATCCGAGTTTGGAGAGACCCAGTACTTC. Protein sequence: CASSLSEFGETQYF.